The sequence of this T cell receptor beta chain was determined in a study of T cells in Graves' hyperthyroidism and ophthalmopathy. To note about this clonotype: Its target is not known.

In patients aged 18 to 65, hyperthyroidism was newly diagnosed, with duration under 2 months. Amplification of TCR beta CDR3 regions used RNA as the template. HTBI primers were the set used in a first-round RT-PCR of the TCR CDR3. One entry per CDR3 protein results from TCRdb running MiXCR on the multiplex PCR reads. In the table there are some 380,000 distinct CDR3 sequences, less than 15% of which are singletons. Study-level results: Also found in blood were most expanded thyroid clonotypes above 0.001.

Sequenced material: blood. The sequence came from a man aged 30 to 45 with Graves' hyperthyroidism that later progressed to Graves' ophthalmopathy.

CDR3 in DNA: TGTGCCAGCAGCAAGACGGGGGATCCCTACAATGAGCAGTTCTTC. Protein sequence: CASSKTGDPYNEQFF. The chain is built from TRBV7-7 and TRBJ2-1, with a possible D match to TRBD2 (6 bases). The V and J ends lost 5 bases and 2 bases respectively, with 13 bases between them. Germline values: CDR1 SSHAT, CDR2 FNYEAQ (reference sequence). This CDR3 contains 15 residues.